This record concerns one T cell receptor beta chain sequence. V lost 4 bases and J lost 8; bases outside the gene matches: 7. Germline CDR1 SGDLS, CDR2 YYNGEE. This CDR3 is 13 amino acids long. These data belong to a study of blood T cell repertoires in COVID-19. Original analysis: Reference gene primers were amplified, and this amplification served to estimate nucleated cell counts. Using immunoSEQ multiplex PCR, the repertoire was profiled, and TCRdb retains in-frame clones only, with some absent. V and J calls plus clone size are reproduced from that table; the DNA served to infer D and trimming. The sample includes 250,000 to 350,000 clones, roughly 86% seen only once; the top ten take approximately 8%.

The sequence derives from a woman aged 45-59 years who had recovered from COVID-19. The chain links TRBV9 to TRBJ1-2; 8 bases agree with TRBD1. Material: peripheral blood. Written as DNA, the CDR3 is TGTGCCAGCAGCACCACAGGGGGTTGGGGCTACACCTTC. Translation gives CASSTTGGWGYTF. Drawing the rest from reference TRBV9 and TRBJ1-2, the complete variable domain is DSGVTQTPKHLITATGQRVTLRCSPRSGDLSVYWYQQSLDQGLQFLIQYYNGEERAKGNILERFSAQQFPDLHSELNLSSLELGDSALYFCASSTTGGWGYTFGSGTRLTVV.